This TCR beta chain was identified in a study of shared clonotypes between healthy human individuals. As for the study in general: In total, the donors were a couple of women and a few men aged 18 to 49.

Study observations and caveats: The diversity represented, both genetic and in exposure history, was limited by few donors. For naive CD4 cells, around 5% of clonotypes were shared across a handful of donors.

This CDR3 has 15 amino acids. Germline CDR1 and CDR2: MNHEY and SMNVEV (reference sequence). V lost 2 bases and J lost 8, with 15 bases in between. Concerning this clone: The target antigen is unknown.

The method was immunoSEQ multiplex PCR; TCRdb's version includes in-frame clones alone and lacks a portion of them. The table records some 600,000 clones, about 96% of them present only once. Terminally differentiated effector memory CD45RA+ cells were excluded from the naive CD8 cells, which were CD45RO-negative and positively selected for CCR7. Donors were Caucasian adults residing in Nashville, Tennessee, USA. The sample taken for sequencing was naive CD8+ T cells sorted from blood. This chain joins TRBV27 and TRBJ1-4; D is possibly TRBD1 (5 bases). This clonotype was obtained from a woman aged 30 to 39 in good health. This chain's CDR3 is CASSLDGYKGEKLFF. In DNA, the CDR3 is TGTGCCAGCAGTTTAGACGGCTATAAGGGGGAAAAACTGTTTTTT.